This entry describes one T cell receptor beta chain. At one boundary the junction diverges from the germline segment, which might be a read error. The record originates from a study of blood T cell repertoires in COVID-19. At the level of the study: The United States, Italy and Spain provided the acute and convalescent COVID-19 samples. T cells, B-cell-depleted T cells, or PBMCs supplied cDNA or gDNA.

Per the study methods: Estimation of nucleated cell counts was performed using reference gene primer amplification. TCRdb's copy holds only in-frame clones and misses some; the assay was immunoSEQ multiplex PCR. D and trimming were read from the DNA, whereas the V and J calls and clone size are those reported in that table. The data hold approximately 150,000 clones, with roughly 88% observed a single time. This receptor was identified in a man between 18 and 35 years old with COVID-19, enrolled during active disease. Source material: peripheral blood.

The CDR3 loop reads CASSRGGRNNEKLLF. CDR3 nucleotide sequence: TGTGCCAGCTCCCGGGGGGGCAGGAATAATGAAAAACTGCTTTTT. The V gene is TRBV7-2, the J gene TRBJ1-4; a weak D match, TRBD1 (6 bases). The CDR3 spans 15 residues. The germline V gene encodes CDR1 SGHTA and CDR2 FQGNSA.